Below are 9 T cell receptor beta chains sequenced from a single sample in a study of control samples from healthy donors and cancer patients. The table came from immunoSEQ multiplex PCR; TCRdb's copy has only in-frame clones and leaves some out. The sample holds about 120,000 clones, just over 90% seen once. Material for sequencing was blood. These receptors were obtained from a young woman in good health.

The chain carries TRBV7-2 and TRBJ1-5; 8 nucleotides agree with TRBD1. V gave up 1 base and J gave up 6 bases; unmatched junction bases: 5. Germline CDR1 reads SGHTA; CDR2 reads FQGNSA. CDR3 length equals 15 residues. In DNA form, the CDR3 reads TGTGCCAGCAGCTTAGAACAGGGGGGGTTTCAGCCCCAGCATTTT. It encodes CASSLEQGGFQPQHF. The full variable domain, with the rest looked up from reference TRBV7-2 and TRBJ1-5, is GAGVSQSPSNKVTEKGKDVELRCDPISGHTALYWYRQSLGQGLEFLIYFQGNSAPDKSGLPSDRFSAERTGGSVSTLTIQRTQQEDSAVYLCASSLEQGGFQPQHFGDGTRLSIL.

CDR3 loop: CASSPRDLNSPLHF. The CDR3 DNA sequence: TGTGCCAGCAGCCCCCGGGACCTCAATTCACCCCTCCACTTT. The chain links TRBV9 to TRBJ1-6; D is possibly TRBD1 (5 bases). With 4 bases removed from V and 7 bases from J, the gap between germline ends came to 12 bases. The CDR3 is made up of 14 amino acids. Germline V gene lookup returns CDR1 SGDLS and CDR2 YYNGEE.

The chain employs TRBV12-3 or TRBV12-4 and TRBJ1-2, with 8 bases that match TRBD1. J gave up 5 bases and V 6 bases, and 5 bases lay outside the gene matches. CDR3 length: 13 residues. This chain's CDR3 is CASRRGQVYGYTF. The CDR3 coding sequence is TGTGCCAGCAGGCGGGGACAGGTGTATGGCTACACCTTC.

The rearrangement joins TRBV14 to TRBJ1-4, with a possible D match to TRBD1 (5 bases). The germline gives CDR1 SGHDN, CDR2 FVKESK. The CDR3 sequence is 15 residues long. Trimming cost V 2 bases and J 0 bases, with 7 bases left between them. The CDR3 bases are TGTGCCAGCAGCCAACAGACAGCAACTAATGAAAAACTGTTTTTT. Protein: CASSQQTATNEKLFF. The whole variable domain, filled in from reference TRBV14 and TRBJ1-4, reads EAGVTQFPSHSVIEKGQTVTLRCDPISGHDNLYWYRRVMGKEIKFLLHFVKESKQDESGMPNNRFLAERTGGTYSTLKVQPAELEDSGVYFCASSQQTATNEKLFFGSGTQLSVL.

V is TRBV7-3 and J is TRBJ1-1; D remains ambiguous. The CDR3 has 13 residues. V was clipped by 5 bases and J by 0 bases, with 7 bases between them. Germline V gene sequence: CDR1 SGHTA, CDR2 FQGTGA. This CDR3 is CASSAQVNTEAFF. The CDR3 DNA reads TGTGCCAGCAGCGCTCAGGTGAACACTGAAGCTTTCTTT. Combining the CDR3 with reference TRBV7-3 and TRBJ1-1 gives the whole variable domain GAGVSQTPSNKVTEKGKYVELRCDPISGHTALYWYRQSLGQGPEFLIYFQGTGAADDSGLPNDRFFAVRPEGSVSTLKIQRTERGDSAVYLCASSAQVNTEAFFGQGTRLTVV.

This clone has just one count. This chain uses TRBV4-3 with TRBJ1-2; a weak D match, TRBD1 (6 bases). The germline CDR1 and CDR2 sequences are LGHNA and YSLEER. The CDR3 spans 15 residues. Deletions cut 1 base from V and 2 bases from J, with 11 bases between. The CDR3 loop is CASSQGTELNYGYTF. For the CDR3, the DNA is TGCGCCAGCAGCCAAGGGACAGAACTAAACTATGGCTACACCTTC.

CDR3 loop: CASSLGHGQGLSYEQYF. As DNA, the CDR3 is TGTGCCAGCAGCTTAGGCCATGGACAGGGCCTATCCTACGAGCAGTACTTC. The chain is built from TRBV5-4 and TRBJ2-7; 8 bases agree with TRBD1. Germline CDR1 and CDR2: SGHNT and YYREEE (reference sequence). V was clipped by 2 bases and J by 1 base; unmatched bases: 11. The CDR3 covers 17 residues. The complete variable domain, with remaining parts taken from reference TRBV5-4 and TRBJ2-7, reads ETGVTQSPTHLIKTRGQQVTLRCSSQSGHNTVSWYQQALGQGPQFIFQYYREEENGRGNFPPRFSGLQFPNYSSELNVNALELDDSALYLCASSLGHGQGLSYEQYFGPGTRLTVT.

The chain combines TRBV24-1 with TRBJ2-1; D call uncertain. Germline lookup yields CDR1 KGHDR and CDR2 SFDVKD. The CDR3 length is 14 residues. Trimming took 4 bases from V and 7 from J, leaving 13 bases between them. CDR3 in amino acids: CATSESSRANEQFF. Written as DNA, the CDR3 is TGTGCCACCAGTGAGTCTTCACGGGCGAATGAGCAGTTCTTC.

V and J are TRBV27 and TRBJ1-6, with D possibly being TRBD1 (6 bases). The CDR3 spans 16 residues. Germline assignment: CDR1 MNHEY and CDR2 SMNVEV (reference sequence). Between the trimmed V and J ends, which lost 2 bases and 8 bases, there was a span of 16 bases. CDR3 DNA sequence: TGTGCCAGCAGTTTAGGTCTGGGGACAATTTATTCACCCCTCCACTTT. This translates into CASSLGLGTIYSPLHF.